What follows is one T cell receptor (beta chain) and its context. Its antigen is not identified. It was with 60 Vbeta and 13 Jbeta primers that the PCR ran. Sequenced by immunoSEQ multiplex PCR; TCRdb stores in-frame clones only, minus some. The sample has over 140,000 clones; approximately 80% are singletons. The data stem from a study of cytomegalovirus exposure and HLA in healthy donors. In the study overall: Of over 350 genotyped donors, roughly 80% grouped in the Caucasian-associated ancestry cluster. Study observations and caveats: In an earlier analysis, most TCR beta V segments were productive about 87% or about 30% of the time. Sequencing artifact likely explains a cluster of highly shared sequence variants. Associated with HLA alleles at 0.05 false discovery rate in a later analysis were 15,000 to 20,000 TCR beta sequences.

The sequencing sample was made of PBMCs. The clonotype comes from a man in his thirties or forties in good health and CMV-seropositive.

In DNA form, the CDR3 reads TGTGCCAGCAGTGAAGCGCGTTTGGACTCGACGGGAGATACGCAGTATTTT. As protein: CASSEARLDSTGDTQYF. This rearrangement joins TRBV6-1 to TRBJ2-3; tentatively, D is TRBD2 (5 bases). The CDR3 extends over 17 amino acids. Trimming left V 0 bases short and J 5 bases short, with 18 bases between. The V gene's germline CDR1 is MNHNS and CDR2 SASEGT.